The 9 T cell receptor beta chains listed next were all sequenced from one sample in a study of CD8 T cells in ankylosing spondylitis (dated by TCRdb to the late 2010s). Results the study describes overall, beyond this receptor: Blood from ankylosing spondylitis patients appeared to be characterized by a TCR beta motif made up of several highly homologous amino acid variants.

The library came from 5' RACE. Instrument on record: Illumina HiSeq 2500. In-frame beta chains were kept once TCRdb had trimmed the public reads at Q25 with fastp and called clones with MiXCR. Rows matching on CDR3 protein sequence are summarized as one entry with the most common DNA and genes. The sample includes some 200,000 distinct CDR3 sequences, with about 7.3% observed a single time. Together, the top ten hold 13% to 15% of the sample. The antigens of these receptors remain unknown. What was sequenced was blood, either unsorted or a sorted T cell fraction (not recorded which). The receptor source for this set is a male donor with ankylosing spondylitis.

This clonotype turned up a few times. This sequence joins TRBV7-9 and TRBJ2-1, with 10 bases lining up with TRBD2. The CDR3 loop spans 15 amino acids. Germline-derived CDR1 and CDR2 are SEHNR and FQNEAQ (reference sequence). With V trimmed by 4 bases and J by 5 bases, 5 bases remained unmatched. CDR3 nucleotides: TGTGCCAGCAGCTCAGCGGGAGGGAGGCACAATGAGCAGTTCTTC. This codes for CASSSAGGRHNEQFF.

This rearrangement joins TRBV20-1 to TRBJ1-5; D is perhaps TRBD1 (5 bases). V lost 3 bases to trimming and J lost 0 bases, with 12 bases between them. The CDR3 is 15 residues long. Looked up from germline, CDR1 is DFQATT and CDR2 is SNEGSKA (reference sequence). CDR3 nucleotides: TGCAGTGCTAGGGTGCGAGGGGATAGCAATCAGCCCCAGCATTTT. This encodes CSARVRGDSNQPQHF.

This clonotype was counted at least ten times. The genes are TRBV7-3 and TRBJ1-5; D ambiguous. The CDR3 covers 15 residues. V lost 5 bases and J 0 bases, leaving 11 bases between the germline ends. CDR1 is SGHTA and CDR2 is FQGTGA in the germline V gene. CDR3 in amino acids: CASSNSGFSNQPQHF. CDR3 DNA: TGTGCCAGCAGCAATTCAGGATTTAGCAATCAGCCCCAGCATTTT.

This clonotype was picked up many times. The chain has TRBV9 and TRBJ1-5; 10 bases fit TRBD1. The CDR3 runs to 14 residues. Germline CDR1 is SGDLS and CDR2 is YYNGEE. V shed 0 bases, J shed 6 bases, and the junction held 0 bases outside the gene matches. Here the CDR3 DNA reads TGTGCCAGCAGCGTAGGGACAGGGGGTCAGCCCCAGCATTTT. Residues: CASSVGTGGQPQHF.

V usage is TRBV4-3 and J usage is TRBJ2-1, with 14 bases that match TRBD2. The CDR3 extends over 16 amino acids. V was pared by 4 bases and J by 6 bases, with 5 bases of the junction left unmatched. CDR1 is LGHNA and CDR2 is YSLEER in the germline V gene. CDR3: CASSLGTSGSSNEQFF. The CDR3 DNA reads TGCGCCAGCAGCCTCGGGACTAGCGGGAGTAGCAATGAGCAGTTCTTC.

The chain is built from TRBV2 and TRBJ2-1, with D perhaps matching TRBD2 (7 bases). CDR3 size: 19 residues. Deletions cut 8 bases from V and 5 bases from J, with 31 bases between. CDR1 and CDR2 (germline): SNHLY, FYNNEI. The CDR3 coding sequence is TGTGCCAGCTGTGTGGCCCCTGGCGGGGGCCTCTTTAATCACAATGAGCAGTTCTTC. Amino acid sequence: CASCVAPGGGLFNHNEQFF. Full variable domain (remainder filled in from reference TRBV2 and TRBJ2-1): EPEVTQTPSHQVTQMGQEVILRCVPISNHLYFYWYRQILGQKVEFLVSFYNNEISEKSEIFDDQFSVERPDGSNFTLKIRSTKLEDSAMYFCASCVAPGGGLFNHNEQFFGPGTRLTVL.

This clonotype was found many times. The chain combines TRBV7-9 with TRBJ2-1; TRBD1 matches 9 bases. Germline values: CDR1 SEHNR, CDR2 FQNEAQ (reference sequence). The CDR3 is 15 amino acids. The J segment lost 4 bases and the V segment lost 5 bases, leaving 6 bases of the junction unmatched. The CDR3 region is CASSARTGVYNEQFF. CDR3 nucleotide sequence: TGTGCCAGCAGCGCCCGGACAGGGGTATACAATGAGCAGTTCTTC.

This clonotype was detected many times. The gene calls are TRBV24-1 and TRBJ2-7, with D perhaps matching TRBD1 or TRBD2 (5 bases each). The germline V gene encodes CDR1 KGHDR and CDR2 SFDVKD. The CDR3 is made up of 14 amino acids. Trimming left V 3 bases short and J 3 bases short, with 11 bases between. The CDR3: CATSDTGTVYEQYF. As DNA, the CDR3 is TGTGCCACCAGTGATACCGGGACCGTCTACGAGCAGTACTTC.

This clonotype turned up a few times. The J gene is TRBJ2-7, the V gene TRBV4-2, with 10 bases identical to TRBD2. The germline gives CDR1 LGHNA, CDR2 YNFKEQ. V lost 2 bases and J lost 6; bases outside the gene matches: 13. This CDR3 region has 17 residues. CDR3 DNA: TGTGCCAGCAGCCAAACTTTGGATCCTGGACTAGCGGTCGAGCAGTACTTC. Encoded protein: CASSQTLDPGLAVEQYF.